This TCR beta chain was retrieved from a study of T-cell memory formation after mild COVID-19 (TCRdb year 2021). Looking at the study overall: TCR sequence clusters from the two donors were found to be largely donor specific. T-cell clones expanding and contracting after mild COVID-19 in a couple of donors were tracked by longitudinal TCRalpha and TCRbeta repertoire sequencing. Two young, previously healthy adult volunteers, one female and one male, were included in the cohort. Overall study results and their limits: Clones that contracted from day 15 to 85 showed balanced CD4/CD8 phenotypes, whereas a second wave of clones that expanded from day 15 to 37 leaned towards CD4+. Contracting CD4+ clones turned up mainly in the CM and EM memory subsets, whereas EMRA was where CD8+ clones were enriched. Only two mild cases were covered in the study, and larger cohorts including severe cases with pre-infection samples were considered necessary. The detection of some responding clones in pre-infection memory suggests that pre-existing cross-reactive memory T cells joined the SARS-CoV-2 response. SARS-CoV-2 specificity was not confirmed for the second-wave clones peaking on day 37.

This clonotype appeared a few times. What this receptor recognizes is not known. Base qualities are missing; no much larger clone stands one base away. Including cysteine and phenylalanine, the CDR3 has 14 amino acids. Just CDR3 DNA is preserved here, 42 bases in frame from base 1. Germline trimming amounts to 7 bases on V and 3 bases on J, with 5 as the count of junction bases outside the gene matches. CDR1 and CDR2, looked up from the germline V gene, are SNHLY and FYNNEI. Instrument on record: Illumina NovaSeq 6000. cDNA libraries for TCRalpha and TCRbeta were prepared by 5'RACE using constant-segment primers, with sample barcodes and unique molecular identifiers added. RNA was extracted from every sample with Trizol reagent. Library amplification was performed in two PCR steps, and a second sample barcode and Illumina TruSeq adapters were introduced in the second step. The libraries were sequenced on an Illumina NovaSeq using 2 x 150 bp paired-end reads. The published analysis was carried out like this. With migec v1.2.7, reads were demultiplexed and then collapsed into UMI-guided consensus sequences. Using mixcr v2.1.11, UMI consensuses were aligned to TRA and TRB V and J templates and then assembled into clonotypes. Clonotypes were classified as expanded or contracted when called significant by both edgeR and NoisET, with noise models trained on biological replicates. For edgeR calls, the cutoffs were a false discovery rate-adjusted p below 0.01 and a log2 fold-change threshold of 1. As an exploratory analysis of dynamics, PCA with hierarchical clustering was applied to max-normalized trajectories of the 1000 most abundant clonotypes. Separately sequenced CD4+ and CD8+ repertoires were used to assign the CD4 or CD8 phenotype of responding clones. TCRdb reran the public reads through fastp at Q25 and MiXCR, keeping productive beta chains. When rows share a CDR3 protein, they turn into one entry using the most common DNA and genes. TCRdb, rather than the study authors, made the V and J calls. The sample has 560,000 or so distinct CDR3 sequences on record, roughly 17% of them singletons. Of the sample, about 8.1% is held by the ten largest clones.

PBMCs were isolated by Ficoll-Paque density gradient centrifugation. Sequencing was carried out using PBMCs or a T cell subset sorted from them (not recorded which). Recombination connected TRBV2 to TRBJ2-1; TRBD2 matches 8 bases in the middle. The source is an adult woman who had mild COVID-19 (a few samples of this study predate the infection). The sample titles of this study are shuffled in the database, so cell type and time point are left out; the donor was told from shared clones. The CDR3 has the sequence CASIPAGVYNEQFF. The nucleotides read TGTGCCAGCATTCCAGCGGGGGTCTACAATGAGCAGTTCTTC.